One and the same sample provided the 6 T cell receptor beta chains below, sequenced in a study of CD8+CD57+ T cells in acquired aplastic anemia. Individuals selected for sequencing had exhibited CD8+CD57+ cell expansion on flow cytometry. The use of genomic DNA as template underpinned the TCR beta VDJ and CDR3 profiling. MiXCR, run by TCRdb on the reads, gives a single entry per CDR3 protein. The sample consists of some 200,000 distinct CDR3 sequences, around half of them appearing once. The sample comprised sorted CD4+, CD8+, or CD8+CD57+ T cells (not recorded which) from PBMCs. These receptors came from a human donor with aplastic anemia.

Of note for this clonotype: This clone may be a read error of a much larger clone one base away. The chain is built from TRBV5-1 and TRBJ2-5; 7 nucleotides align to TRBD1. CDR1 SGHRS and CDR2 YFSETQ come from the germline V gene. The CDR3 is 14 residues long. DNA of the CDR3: TGCGCCTGCAGCTCTACAGGGGCGGGAGAGACCCAGTACTTC. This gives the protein CACSSTGAGETQYF.

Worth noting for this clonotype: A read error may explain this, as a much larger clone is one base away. The CDR3 is CASTPGGGGGDTQYF. The DNA of the CDR3 is TGTGCCAGCACCCCAGGAGGGGGAGGGGGAGATACGCAGTATTTT. The rearrangement links TRBV12-3 or TRBV12-4 to TRBJ2-3; a weak D match, TRBD2 (7 bases). This CDR3 contains 15 residues. V shed 7 bases and J shed 5 bases, with 19 bases lying between them.

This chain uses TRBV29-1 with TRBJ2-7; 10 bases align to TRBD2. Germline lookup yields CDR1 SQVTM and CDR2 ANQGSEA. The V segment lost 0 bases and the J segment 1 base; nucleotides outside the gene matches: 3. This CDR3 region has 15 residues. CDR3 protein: CSVEDGTSESYEQYF. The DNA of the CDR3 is TGCAGCGTTGAAGATGGGACTAGCGAGTCCTACGAGCAGTACTTC.

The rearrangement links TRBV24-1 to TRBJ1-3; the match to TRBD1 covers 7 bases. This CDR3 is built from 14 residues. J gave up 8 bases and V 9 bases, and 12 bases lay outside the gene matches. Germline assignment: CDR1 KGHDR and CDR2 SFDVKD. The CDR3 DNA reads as TGTGCCACCTCGACAGGGATCGGTGGCTACACCATATATTTT. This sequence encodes CATSTGIGGYTIYF.

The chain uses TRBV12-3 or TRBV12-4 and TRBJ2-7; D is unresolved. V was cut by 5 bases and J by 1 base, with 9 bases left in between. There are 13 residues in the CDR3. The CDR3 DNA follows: TGTGCCAGCAGTCCCCTCCTTTCCTACGAGCAGTACTTC. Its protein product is CASSPLLSYEQYF.

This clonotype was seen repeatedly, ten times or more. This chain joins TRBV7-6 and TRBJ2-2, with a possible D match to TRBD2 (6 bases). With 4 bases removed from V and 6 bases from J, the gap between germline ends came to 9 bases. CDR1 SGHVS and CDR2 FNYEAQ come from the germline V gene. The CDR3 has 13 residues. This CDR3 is CASSWDWSGELFF. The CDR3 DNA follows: TGTGCCAGCAGCTGGGACTGGTCCGGGGAGCTGTTTTTT.